These 25 T cell receptor beta chains share one sample of origin, sequenced in a study of cytomegalovirus exposure and HLA in healthy donors. 13 Jbeta primers and 60 Vbeta primers were used for the PCR. The protocol was immunoSEQ multiplex PCR, while the TCRdb copy is restricted to in-frame clones and leaves out a portion. The table lists around 130,000 clones, over 6.5% of them singletons. The sample comprised PBMCs. All receptors come from a woman aged 40 to 50 in good health and CMV-seropositive.

This chain links TRBV30 with TRBJ1-3; D is unclear. The CDR3 contains 14 residues. V lost 1 base to trimming and J lost 1 base, with 8 bases between them. Germline V gene lookup returns CDR1 GTSNPN and CDR2 SVGIG (reference sequence). This CDR3 reads CAWSAPGSGNTIYF. The CDR3 DNA follows: TGTGCCTGGAGTGCCCCAGGTTCTGGAAACACCATATATTTT.

The chain combines TRBV9 with TRBJ2-1; 7 bases agree with TRBD2. This CDR3 has 14 amino acids. The ends lost 4 bases at V and 8 bases at J; junction bases unmatched: 9. Germline V gene lookup returns CDR1 SGDLS and CDR2 YYNGEE. The CDR3 sequence: CASSPSGGRDEQFF. The DNA for the CDR3 is TGTGCCAGCAGCCCCTCGGGGGGTAGGGATGAGCAGTTCTTC.

The chain recombines TRBV27 with TRBJ1-4, with a tentative D call TRBD1 (6 bases). Trimming stripped 6 bases from V and 4 bases from J, with 15 bases between. The CDR3 contains 15 residues. Germline assignment: CDR1 MNHEY and CDR2 SMNVEV (reference sequence). CDR3 protein: CASRRPGGFNEKLFF. CDR3 in DNA: TGTGCCAGCAGGCGTCCGGGGGGCTTTAATGAAAAACTGTTTTTT. The complete variable domain, with remaining parts taken from reference TRBV27 and TRBJ1-4, reads EAQVTQNPRYLITVTGKKLTVTCSQNMNHEYMSWYRQDPGLGLRQIYYSMNVEVTDKGDVPEGYKVSRKEKRNFPLILESPSPNQTSLYFCASRRPGGFNEKLFFGSGTQLSVL.

The table lists this clone with a few counts. The V call is TRBV30, the J call TRBJ1-1; 9 bases fit TRBD1. The CDR3 extends over 16 amino acids. After removal of 3 bases from V and 4 bases from J, the junction contained 12 bases not matched to a gene. The germline gives CDR1 GTSNPN, CDR2 SVGIG (reference sequence). CDR3 loop: CAWSPKTGQGRTEAFF. The DNA for the CDR3 is TGTGCCTGGAGCCCTAAGACAGGACAGGGGCGCACTGAAGCTTTCTTT.

The sample holds a few counts of this clone. Other DNA sequences of this sample code for an identical CDR3. The chain links TRBV2 to TRBJ1-2, with TRBD1 as a possible D gene (6 bases). CDR1 is SNHLY, CDR2 FYNNEI, per germline. This CDR3 has 14 amino acids. V dropped 3 bases and J dropped 5 bases, with 13 bases sitting between them. CDR3: CASSEAGVAYGYTF. The CDR3 coding sequence is TGTGCCAGCAGTGAGGCAGGGGTGGCGTATGGCTACACCTTC.

In this sample, this clone turned up once. This chain joins TRBV19 and TRBJ2-5; TRBD1 aligns across 10 bases. The tail of the sequence fits TRBJ2-7 better, so the J call may be wrong. Germline V lookup: CDR1 LNHDA, CDR2 SQIVND (reference sequence). The CDR3 runs 15 residues. The CDR3 spells CASSYPGQGTYEQYF. Here the CDR3 DNA reads TGTGCCAGTAGTTACCCGGGACAGGGGACCTACGAGCAGTACTTC.

This clone was seen only a few times. This rearrangement joins TRBV6-1 to TRBJ1-1; D is possibly TRBD1 (5 bases). The V end was cut by 1 base, the J end by 6 bases, with 15 bases between. This CDR3 has 15 amino acids. CDR1 and CDR2 from the germline V gene are MNHNS and SASEGT. CDR3 loop: CASSEVGGWGAEAFF. The CDR3 bases are TGTGCCAGCAGTGAAGTGGGGGGATGGGGCGCTGAAGCTTTCTTT.

The CDR3 DNA is TGTGCCAGCAGCTTCGACAGGGGGGGTGACCTTAGGCCCCTCCACTTT. Translated: CASSFDRGGDLRPLHF. This chain links TRBV5-4 with TRBJ1-6; TRBD1 matches at 9 bases. The germline gives CDR1 SGHNT, CDR2 YYREEE (reference sequence). J was trimmed by 13 bases and V by 2 bases; bases with no gene match: 13. This CDR3 is built from 16 residues.

The chain employs TRBV21-1 and TRBJ2-1; the D call TRBD1 from the table was never checked on the DNA. TRBV21-1 is flagged as a pseudogene. There are 15 residues in the CDR3. Written as DNA, the CDR3 is TGTGCCAGTACCTACAGGGGAGCGTCCTACAATGAGCAGTTCTTC. Translated: CASTYRGASYNEQFF.

The rearrangement uses TRBV7-8 and TRBJ2-1; D is undetermined. The CDR3 consists of 12 residues. CDR1 SGHVS and CDR2 FQNEAQ come from the germline V gene. V was trimmed by 6 bases and J by 8 bases, leaving 11 bases between them. The CDR3 region has the DNA TGTGCCAGCAGTCCTTCGAGGTATGAGCAGTTCTTC. Protein product: CASSPSRYEQFF.

This clone was seen a few times. The CDR3 spells CASRAAGDNSPLHF. The CDR3 bases are TGCGCCAGCAGAGCCGCAGGGGATAATTCACCCCTCCACTTT. This rearrangement joins TRBV10-1 to TRBJ1-6; the D gene is possibly TRBD1 (6 bases). Between the trimmed V and J ends, which lost 6 bases and 5 bases, there was a span of 11 bases. The CDR3 sequence is 14 residues long. Germline CDR1 WNHNN, CDR2 SYGVQD (reference sequence).

The chain joins TRBV27 to TRBJ1-2; weak D call: TRBD1 (6 bases). The CDR3 totals 14 residues. Trimming cost V 5 bases and J 4 bases, with 14 bases left between them. Germline V gene data show CDR1 as MNHEY and CDR2 as SMNVEV (reference sequence). As DNA, the CDR3 is TGTGCCAGCAGTCCCGACAGGCAGCCCTATGGCTACACCTTC. Translation: CASSPDRQPYGYTF.

This chain connects TRBV10-3 to TRBJ1-3; 7 bases line up with TRBD1. The trim removed 11 bases at V and 7 bases at J, leaving 11 bases unmatched. The CDR3 contains 13 residues. Germline V lookup: CDR1 ENHRY, CDR2 SYGVKD. The CDR3 spells CASSDRTTNTIYF. The CDR3 bases are TGTGCCTCCTCGGACAGGACTACTAACACCATATATTTT.

This clone was recorded a few times. V usage is TRBV5-1 and J usage is TRBJ1-1; D uncertain. V lost 3 bases and J 3 bases, leaving 9 bases between the germline ends. CDR3 length: 13 amino acids. The V gene's germline CDR1 is SGHRS and CDR2 YFSETQ. The CDR3 spells CASSSIGDTEAFF. The CDR3 bases are TGCGCCAGCAGCTCCATCGGTGACACTGAAGCTTTCTTT.

This chain links TRBV6-6 with TRBJ1-2; D may be TRBD1 (5 bases). Trimming took 6 bases from V and 2 from J, leaving 19 bases between them. The CDR3 contains 16 residues. CDR1 is MNHNY and CDR2 is SVGAGI in the germline V gene (reference sequence). Here the CDR3 DNA reads TGTGCCAGCAGCCTCAGCCGTCCCGGGGGGAACTATGGCTACACCTTC. Its protein product is CASSLSRPGGNYGYTF.

This chain connects TRBV6-1 to TRBJ2-5; D is possibly TRBD1 (5 bases). This CDR3 contains 15 residues. Trimming removed 2 bases at V and 5 bases at J, with 15 bases between. Looked up from germline, CDR1 is MNHNS and CDR2 is SASEGT. This CDR3 reads CASSERGRAWETQYF. CDR3 coding DNA: TGTGCCAGCAGTGAAAGGGGAAGGGCGTGGGAGACCCAGTACTTC.

This clone was found once. V is TRBV19 and J is TRBJ2-7, with 11 bases aligning to TRBD2. Germline-derived CDR1 and CDR2 are LNHDA and SQIVND (reference sequence). The trim removed 0 bases at V and 7 bases at J, leaving 8 bases unmatched. The CDR3 covers 16 residues. The DNA of the CDR3 is TGTGCCAGTAGTATAGAGTCGACTAGCGGGGCGGTAGAGCAGTACTTC. Translated: CASSIESTSGAVEQYF. The full variable domain, in which reference TRBV19 and TRBJ2-7 provide the parts outside the CDR3, is DGGITQSPKYLFRKEGQNVTLSCEQNLNHDAMYWYRQDPGQGLRLIYYSQIVNDFQKGDIAEGYSVSREKKESFPLTVTSAQKNPTAFYLCASSIESTSGAVEQYFGPGTRLTVT.

This clone was picked up a small number of times. The chain uses TRBV5-6 and TRBJ2-7; TRBD1 matches at 9 bases. Germline V gives CDR1 SGHDT, CDR2 YYEEEE. The CDR3 totals 16 residues. The junction had 10 bases not matched to a gene; V was cut back by 3 bases and J by 3 bases. CDR3 DNA: TGTGCCAGCAGCTCCTGGGGAACAGGGGGCCTCTACGAGCAGTACTTC. It is translated as CASSSWGTGGLYEQYF.

The chain is built from TRBV5-6 and TRBJ2-7; a possible D gene is TRBD1 (5 bases). This CDR3 region has 14 residues. V was pared by 2 bases and J by 2 bases, with 11 bases between. Germline V CDR1 and CDR2: SGHDT, YYEEEE. Here the CDR3 DNA reads TGTGCCAGCAGCTTTCCTACAGGAACCTACGAGCAGTACTTC. Translated: CASSFPTGTYEQYF.

Worth noting for this clone: The junction departs from the called germline gene at one end, perhaps through a read error. The same CDR3 also results from other DNA sequences found in this sample. This chain joins TRBV2 and TRBJ1-4; 9 bases are shared with TRBD1. The length of the CDR3 is 15 residues. CDR1 is SNHLY and CDR2 is FYNNEI in the germline V gene. The CDR3 DNA reads TGCGCCAGCAGTGGACAGGGGCAGGCTAATGAAAAACTGTTTTTT. Translation gives CASSGQGQANEKLFF.

The chain links TRBV6-1 to TRBJ2-1, with no clear D. Germline CDR1 MNHNS, CDR2 SASEGT. CDR3 size: 13 residues. Between the trimmed V and J ends, which lost 1 base and 9 bases, there was a span of 10 bases. Here the CDR3 reads CASSEVRSGEQFF. The CDR3 nucleotides read TGTGCCAGCAGTGAAGTAAGGAGTGGTGAGCAGTTCTTC.

V is TRBV5-1 and J is TRBJ1-6; 10 bases line up with TRBD1. The CDR3 spans 18 residues. Germline V gene data show CDR1 as SGHRS and CDR2 as YFSETQ. Trimming cost V 4 bases and J 0 bases; bases outside gene matches: 7. CDR3 in DNA: TGCGCCAGCAGCACCGGACAGGGGGGAAACTCCTATAATTCACCCCTCCACTTT. It is translated as CASSTGQGGNSYNSPLHF.

The V and J genes are TRBV6-6 and TRBJ1-6; maybe TRBD1 (6 bases). The CDR3 loop spans 16 amino acids. In germline, CDR1 is MNHNY, CDR2 SVGAGI (reference sequence). V lost 8 bases to trimming and J lost 0 bases, with 14 bases between them. In nucleotides, the CDR3 is TGTGCCAGCCAACAGGGCCGTAGCTCCTATAATTCACCCCTCCACTTT. This encodes CASQQGRSSYNSPLHF.

This clone turned up a few times. The chain links TRBV10-3 to TRBJ1-1; D uncertain. The CDR3 sequence is 14 residues long. From germline, CDR1 is ENHRY and CDR2 SYGVKD. V lost 3 bases, J lost 0 bases, and 8 bases lay in between. CDR3 nucleotides: TGTGCCATCAGTGAAGCGAATATGAACACTGAAGCTTTCTTT. This codes for CAISEANMNTEAFF.

The V gene is TRBV5-1, the J gene TRBJ1-1, with D tentatively TRBD1 (5 bases). CDR1 SGHRS and CDR2 YFSETQ come from the germline V gene. The CDR3 covers 13 residues. V was clipped by 4 bases and J by 5 bases, with 12 bases between them. The CDR3 DNA reads as TGCGCCAGCAGCCAAGGGGATAGGACTGAAGCTTTCTTT. This encodes CASSQGDRTEAFF.